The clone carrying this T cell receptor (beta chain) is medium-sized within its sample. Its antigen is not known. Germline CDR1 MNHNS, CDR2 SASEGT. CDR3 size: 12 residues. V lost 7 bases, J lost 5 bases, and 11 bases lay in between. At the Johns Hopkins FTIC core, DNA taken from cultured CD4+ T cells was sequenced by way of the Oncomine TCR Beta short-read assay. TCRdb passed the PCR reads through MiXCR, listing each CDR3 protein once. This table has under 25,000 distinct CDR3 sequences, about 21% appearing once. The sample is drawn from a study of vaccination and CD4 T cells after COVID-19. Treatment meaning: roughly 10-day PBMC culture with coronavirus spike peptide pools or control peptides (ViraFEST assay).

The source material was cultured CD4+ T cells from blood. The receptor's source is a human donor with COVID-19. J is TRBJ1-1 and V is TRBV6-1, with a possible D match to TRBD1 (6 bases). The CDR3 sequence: CASKQGTTEAFF. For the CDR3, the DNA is TGTGCCAGCAAGCAGGGGACAACTGAAGCTTTCTTT.